The 32 T cell receptor beta chains reported below all come from one sample, sequenced in a study of control samples from healthy donors and cancer patients. The method was immunoSEQ multiplex PCR; TCRdb's version includes in-frame clones alone and lacks a portion of them. There are around 26,000 clones in the sample; 80% to 85% occur only once, and around 23% lies in the top ten. Sequenced material: PBMCs. These receptors all come from a man aged 60-69 years with colorectal cancer.

The genes are TRBV24-1 and TRBJ2-3; D not certain. Trimming took off 5 bases at V and 12 bases at J, with 14 bases between the two ends. This CDR3 has 12 residues. Germline V lookup: CDR1 KGHDR, CDR2 SFDVKD. The CDR3 loop is CATSGGRLTQYF. The CDR3, as DNA: TGTGCCACCAGTGGTGGGCGGTTGACCCAGTATTTT.

Only a few counts were recorded for this clone. The chain joins TRBV19 to TRBJ1-5; TRBD1 matches 9 bases. V dropped 1 base and J dropped 0; count of bases not matched to a gene: 4. CDR1 is LNHDA and CDR2 is SQIVND in the germline V gene (reference sequence). CDR3 length: 17 amino acids. As DNA, the CDR3 is TGTGCCAGTAGTATAGCCCGGGACAGGGCTAGCAATCAGCCCCAGCATTTT. It translates to CASSIARDRASNQPQHF.

The chain joins TRBV7-2 to TRBJ2-3; tentatively, D is TRBD1 (6 bases). CDR3 length equals 17 residues. Between the trimmed V and J ends, which lost 5 bases and 0 bases, there was a span of 18 bases. Germline values: CDR1 SGHTA, CDR2 FQGNSA. The CDR3 DNA sequence: TGTGCCAGCAGCCCGTCAGGGGTCAACCCTAGCACAGATACGCAGTATTTT. Its translation is CASSPSGVNPSTDTQYF.

This clone was seen only once. The chain employs TRBV13 and TRBJ2-2; no firm D call. Deletions cut 5 bases from V and 2 bases from J, with 18 bases between. The germline V gene encodes CDR1 PRHDT and CDR2 FYEKMQ (reference sequence). This CDR3 spans 17 amino acids. CDR3 DNA: TGTGCCAGCAGCCCTCAACGCGACTGGATTAACACCGGGGAGCTGTTTTTT. The encoded protein is CASSPQRDWINTGELFF.

The chain joins TRBV24-1 to TRBJ2-3; TRBD2 aligns across 10 bases. CDR1 is KGHDR and CDR2 is SFDVKD in the germline V gene. This CDR3 region has 15 residues. The junction had 1 base not matched to a gene; V was cut back by 4 bases and J by 1 base. As DNA, the CDR3 is TGTGCCACCAGTGACACTAGCGGGGGCACAGATACGCAGTATTTT. The encoded protein is CATSDTSGGTDTQYF.

The chain employs TRBV30 and TRBJ1-2; D uncertain. From germline, CDR1 is GTSNPN and CDR2 SVGIG (reference sequence). The V and J ends lost 4 bases and 2 bases respectively, with 14 bases between them. The CDR3 length is 14 residues. The chain's CDR3 is CAWKMGTENYGYTF. CDR3 coding DNA: TGTGCCTGGAAAATGGGTACAGAAAACTATGGCTACACCTTC.

The chain is built from TRBV6-5 and TRBJ2-7, with 9 bases aligning to TRBD2. This CDR3 has 13 amino acids. V was clipped by 0 bases and J by 9 bases; unmatched bases: 3. Germline loops: CDR1 MNHEY, CDR2 SVGAGI. CDR3 sequence: CASSYSTSGRQYV. CDR3 nucleotide sequence: TGTGCCAGCAGTTACTCGACTAGCGGACGGCAGTACGTC.

The chain uses TRBV30 and TRBJ1-2; 10 positions agree with TRBD1. The CDR3 sequence is 14 residues long. Trimming at V came to 3 bases and at J to 4 bases, leaving 5 bases not matched to a gene. Germline V gene lookup returns CDR1 GTSNPN and CDR2 SVGIG (reference sequence). This chain's CDR3 is CAWRRDRGGYGYTF. The DNA for the CDR3 is TGTGCCTGGAGGAGGGACAGGGGCGGCTATGGCTACACCTTC.

The chain employs TRBV14 and TRBJ1-1, with TRBD1 as a possible D gene (6 bases). Germline V gene lookup returns CDR1 SGHDN and CDR2 FVKESK. The CDR3 extends over 13 amino acids. V was clipped by 4 bases and J by 6 bases, with 12 bases between them. The CDR3 coding sequence is TGTGCCAGCAGCCTCAACAGGGCTTCTGAAGCTTTCTTT. This gives the protein CASSLNRASEAFF.

The chain carries TRBV2 and TRBJ2-1, with no clear D. Germline CDR1 is SNHLY and CDR2 is FYNNEI. Trimming left V 5 bases short and J 6 bases short, with 2 bases between. This CDR3 comprises 10 residues. CDR3 DNA sequence: TGTGCCAGCAGTCTCAATGAGCAGTTCTTC. It is translated as CASSLNEQFF.

This clone was counted a few times. This rearrangement joins TRBV20-1 to TRBJ1-2; possible D gene TRBD1, 5 bases. This CDR3 has 11 amino acids. V lost 6 bases and J 4 bases, leaving 9 bases between the germline ends. The germline V gene encodes CDR1 DFQATT and CDR2 SNEGSKA (reference sequence). Here the CDR3 reads CSAGRAYGYTF. The CDR3 region has the DNA TGCAGTGCGGGCAGGGCCTATGGCTACACCTTC.

This chain links TRBV6-6 with TRBJ2-7; 10 bases map to TRBD2. The CDR3 is 15 amino acids. Looked up from germline, CDR1 is MNHNY and CDR2 is SVGAGI (reference sequence). Trimming at V came to 1 base and at J to 4 bases, leaving 4 bases not matched to a gene. CDR3 protein: CASSYWSSGGYEQYF. The CDR3, as DNA: TGTGCCAGCAGTTACTGGTCTAGCGGGGGTTACGAGCAGTACTTC.

The chain recombines TRBV6-2 or TRBV6-3 with TRBJ1-1; no reliable D call. The V gene lost 2 bases and the J gene lost 4 bases, with 11 bases spanning the gap. The germline gives CDR1 MNHEY, CDR2 SVGEGT. This CDR3 region has 14 residues. CDR3 residues: CASSYSSVGTEAFF. The CDR3 DNA reads TGTGCCAGCAGTTACAGCTCGGTTGGCACTGAAGCTTTCTTT.

This clone was found once. The chain employs TRBV9 and TRBJ2-1; D is unresolved. The germline V gene has CDR1 SGDLS and CDR2 YYNGEE. This CDR3 is 12 amino acids long. Trimming took 0 bases from V and 9 from J, leaving 7 bases between them. CDR3 nucleotides: TGTGCCAGCAGCGTAGCTACTGGTGAGCAGTTCTTC. This encodes CASSVATGEQFF.

This rearrangement joins TRBV27 to TRBJ1-2; 11 positions match TRBD1. CDR3 length: 14 residues. CDR1 and CDR2 from the germline V gene are MNHEY and SMNVEV (reference sequence). V was clipped by 5 bases and J by 3 bases; unmatched bases: 2. DNA of the CDR3: TGTGCCAGCAGTGGACAGGGGGCCGACTATGGCTACACCTTC. It is translated as CASSGQGADYGYTF.

The gene calls are TRBV7-9 and TRBJ2-7; 8 positions match TRBD1. CDR1 SEHNR and CDR2 FQNEAQ come from the germline V gene (reference sequence). Trimming removed 3 bases from V and 0 bases from J; junction bases left unmatched: 7. This CDR3 is built from 16 residues. CDR3 amino acids: CASSFPLTGASYEQYF. DNA of the CDR3: TGTGCCAGCAGCTTCCCCTTGACAGGGGCCTCCTACGAGCAGTACTTC.

The DNA of the CDR3 is TGTGCCTGGAGTGTAAGGGGCAGGGGTGGAAACACCATATATTTT. As protein: CAWSVRGRGGNTIYF. The chain carries TRBV30 and TRBJ1-3, with D possibly matching TRBD1 (6 bases). CDR1 is GTSNPN and CDR2 is SVGIG in the germline V gene (reference sequence). The V end lost 0 bases, the J end lost 3 bases, and 12 bases lay between the germline ends. There are 15 residues in the CDR3.

This chain joins TRBV4-1 and TRBJ2-7; tentatively, D is TRBD1 (6 bases). The V gene's germline CDR1 is MGHRA and CDR2 YSYEKL. Trimming left V 1 base short and J 3 bases short, with 16 bases between. The CDR3 has 16 amino acids. The DNA of the CDR3 is TGCGCCAGCAGCCAAGGTTCGACAGGTGCCAACTACGAGCAGTACTTC. This encodes CASSQGSTGANYEQYF.

This rearrangement joins TRBV6-5 to TRBJ1-4; a possible D gene is TRBD1 (5 bases). Trimming stripped 6 bases from V and 7 bases from J, with 12 bases between. This CDR3 contains 13 residues. Germline CDR1 is MNHEY and CDR2 is SVGAGI. The CDR3 is CASRGTGGEKLFF. The DNA of the CDR3 is TGTGCCAGCAGAGGGACGGGAGGTGAAAAACTGTTTTTT.

The J gene is TRBJ1-1, the V gene TRBV19; D might be TRBD1 (5 bases). Looked up from germline, CDR1 is LNHDA and CDR2 is SQIVND (reference sequence). This CDR3 contains 15 residues. Trimming pared 7 bases from V and 0 bases from J, leaving 15 bases between. The DNA for the CDR3 is TGTGCCAGTAAGGAGCAGGGTGGGGTGAACACTGAAGCTTTCTTT. It encodes CASKEQGGVNTEAFF.

The rearrangement links TRBV3-1 (or the pseudogene TRBV3-2) to TRBJ1-3; no firm D call. Germline loops: CDR1 LGHDT, CDR2 YNNKEL (reference sequence). The V end was cut by 4 bases, the J end by 0 bases, with 16 bases between. CDR3 length equals 17 residues. The CDR3 loop is CASSPSHSLLSGNTIYF. CDR3 in DNA: TGTGCCAGCAGCCCATCGCACAGTCTACTCTCTGGAAACACCATATATTTT.

V and J are TRBV9 and TRBJ1-1; 9 positions match TRBD1. The CDR3 is 14 amino acids. With V trimmed by 5 bases and J by 5 bases, 7 bases remained unmatched. Germline V gene sequence: CDR1 SGDLS, CDR2 YYNGEE. CDR3 nucleotide sequence: TGTGCCAGCAGTGCTACAGGGGGCAGGACTGAAGCTTTCTTT. Protein: CASSATGGRTEAFF.

The V and J genes are TRBV7-9 and TRBJ2-3; D unresolved. V was trimmed by 1 base and J by 8 bases, leaving 7 bases between them. The CDR3 has 12 residues. Germline V gene lookup returns CDR1 SEHNR and CDR2 FQNEAQ (reference sequence). CDR3 loop: CASSLESLTQYF. The CDR3 bases are TGTGCCAGCAGCTTAGAATCTCTTACGCAGTATTTT. The variable domain in full, completed from reference TRBV7-9 and TRBJ2-3, reads DTGVSQNPRHKITKRGQNVTFRCDPISEHNRLYWYRQTLGQGPEFLTYFQNEAQLEKSRLLSDRFSAERPKGSFSTLEIQRTEQGDSAMYLCASSLESLTQYFGPGTRLTVL.

The J gene is TRBJ2-3, the V gene TRBV6-5; perhaps TRBD1 as D (5 bases). The CDR3 is 13 residues long. Germline CDR1 and CDR2: MNHEY and SVGAGI. Trimming pared 6 bases from V and 7 bases from J, leaving 14 bases between. The CDR3 sequence is CASRPGIENTQYF. CDR3 nucleotides: TGTGCCAGCAGACCAGGGATCGAGAATACGCAGTATTTT.

This chain uses TRBV5-1 with TRBJ2-7; 7 nucleotides line up with TRBD1. Germline V gene data show CDR1 as SGHRS and CDR2 as YFSETQ. The V and J ends lost 4 bases and 5 bases, in that order; junction bases with no gene match: 9. The CDR3 covers 14 residues. CDR3 sequence: CASSPRRGWNEQYF. The CDR3 DNA reads as TGCGCCAGCAGCCCCCGCAGGGGGTGGAACGAGCAGTACTTC.

The chain carries TRBV6-5 and TRBJ1-5; a weak D match, TRBD1 (5 bases). Germline V lookup: CDR1 MNHEY, CDR2 SVGAGI. V shed 6 bases and J shed 3 bases, with 9 bases lying between them. The CDR3 spans 13 residues. The CDR3 DNA is TGTGCCAGCAGGGTACAGGACAATCAGCCCCAGCATTTT. This gives the protein CASRVQDNQPQHF.

The V and J genes are TRBV5-5 and TRBJ1-6, with D possibly matching TRBD1 (6 bases). The CDR3 spans 20 residues. V gave up 4 bases and J gave up 2 bases, with 25 bases separating them. Germline assignment: CDR1 SGHKS and CDR2 YYEKEE (reference sequence). The CDR3, as DNA: TGTGCCAGCAGCCCAAAGACAGGAGGGTATAGCGTCCCCTATAATTCACCCCTCCACTTT. Its protein is CASSPKTGGYSVPYNSPLHF. Full variable domain (outside the CDR3, taken from reference TRBV5-5 and TRBJ1-6): DAGVTQSPTHLIKTRGQQVTLRCSPISGHKSVSWYQQVLGQGPQFIFQYYEKEERGRGNFPDRFSARQFPNYSSELNVNALLLGDSALYLCASSPKTGGYSVPYNSPLHFGNGTRLTVT.

In its sample, this clone was seen once. The genes are TRBV7-9 and TRBJ1-1; D gene unclear. This CDR3 spans 13 amino acids. Trimming took off 7 bases at V and 6 bases at J, with 15 bases between the two ends. CDR1 and CDR2 from the germline V gene are SEHNR and FQNEAQ (reference sequence). The CDR3 here is CASTPQAGSEAFF. The CDR3 region has the DNA TGTGCCAGCACCCCGCAGGCGGGGTCTGAAGCTTTCTTT.

The CDR3 sequence is CASSLVGRDEKLFF. CDR3 nucleotide sequence: TGTGCCAGCAGCCTAGTGGGGCGAGATGAAAAACTGTTTTTT. V is TRBV7-9 and J is TRBJ1-4; tentatively, D is TRBD1 (5 bases). The CDR3 consists of 14 residues. V shed 5 bases and J shed 6 bases, with 13 bases lying between them. Germline V gene lookup returns CDR1 SEHNR and CDR2 FQNEAQ (reference sequence).

For the CDR3, the DNA is TGTGCCAGCAGCTTAGAGCCGGCGGAAGTTTATGGCTACACCTTC. Translation gives CASSLEPAEVYGYTF. The J gene is TRBJ1-2, the V gene TRBV11-2, with D hard to call. V was clipped by 0 bases and J by 5 bases, with 13 bases between them. This CDR3 has 15 residues. Germline V gene sequence: CDR1 SGHAT, CDR2 FQNNGV.

The chain couples TRBV7-9 to TRBJ1-2; TRBD1 matches at 8 bases. Germline values: CDR1 SEHNR, CDR2 FQNEAQ (reference sequence). V shed 2 bases, J shed 3 bases, and the junction held 2 bases outside the gene matches. CDR3 length equals 14 residues. The CDR3 reads CASSLQGAYYGYTF. The CDR3 nucleotides are TGTGCCAGCAGCTTACAGGGGGCTTACTATGGCTACACCTTC.

The count of this clone is one. The genes are TRBV11-2 and TRBJ2-5; 10 bases map to TRBD2. The ends lost 3 bases at V and 4 bases at J; junction bases unmatched: 11. Germline CDR1 and CDR2: SGHAT and FQNNGV. There are 17 residues in the CDR3. The CDR3 nucleotides read TGTGCCAGCAGCTTCCGGTCCTCCAGCGGGGGGGGAGAGACCCAGTACTTC. It yields the protein CASSFRSSSGGGETQYF.